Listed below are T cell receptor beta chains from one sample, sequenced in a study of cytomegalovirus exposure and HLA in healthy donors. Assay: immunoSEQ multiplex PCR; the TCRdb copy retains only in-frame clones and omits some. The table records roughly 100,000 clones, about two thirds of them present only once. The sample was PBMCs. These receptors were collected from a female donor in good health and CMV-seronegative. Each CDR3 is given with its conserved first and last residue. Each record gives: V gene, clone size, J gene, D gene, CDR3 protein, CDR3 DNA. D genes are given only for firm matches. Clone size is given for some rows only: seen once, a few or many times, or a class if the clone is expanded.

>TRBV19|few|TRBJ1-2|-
CATHRTEPFNYGYTF
TGTGCCACCCATAGGACAGAACCTTTTAACTATGGCTACACCTTC
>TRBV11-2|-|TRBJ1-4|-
CASSLGLRTGFNEKLFF
TGTGCCAGCAGCTTAGGCCTACGGACGGGATTTAATGAAAAACTGTTTTTT
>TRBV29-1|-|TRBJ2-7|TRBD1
CSVGPRTGGYEQYF
TGCAGCGTTGGCCCTAGGACAGGGGGCTACGAGCAGTACTTC
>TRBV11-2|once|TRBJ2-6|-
CASSPISTGANVLTF
TGTGCCAGCAGCCCGATTAGTACCGGGGCCAACGTCCTGACTTTC
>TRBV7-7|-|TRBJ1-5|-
CASSLRGGNQPQHF
TGTGCCAGCAGCTTGCGGGGTGGCAATCAGCCCCAGCATTTT
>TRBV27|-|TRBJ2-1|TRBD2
CASSSGTSGGREQFF
TGTGCCAGCAGTTCCGGGACTAGCGGGGGGAGGGAGCAGTTCTTC
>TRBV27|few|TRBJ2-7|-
CASRGGYEQYF
TGTGCCAGCAGGGGGGGCTACGAGCAGTACTTC
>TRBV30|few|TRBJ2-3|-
CAWTDGGRTDTQYF
TGTGCCTGGACCGACGGAGGACGGACAGATACGCAGTATTTT
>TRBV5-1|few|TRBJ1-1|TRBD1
CASSPGQDTTEAFF
TGCGCCAGCAGCCCGGGACAGGACACCACTGAAGCTTTCTTT
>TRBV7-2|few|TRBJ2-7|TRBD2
CASSFRASGYYEQYF
TGTGCCAGCAGCTTTAGGGCTAGCGGATACTACGAGCAGTACTTC
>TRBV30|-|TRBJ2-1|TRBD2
CAWSILAGDLAYNEQFF
TGTGCCTGGAGTATACTAGCGGGAGATTTAGCCTACAATGAGCAGTTCTTC
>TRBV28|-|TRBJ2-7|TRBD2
CASRSGTSGGAYEQYF
TGTGCCAGCAGGTCCGGGACTAGCGGGGGAGCCTACGAGCAGTACTTC
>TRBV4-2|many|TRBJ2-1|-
CASSQSVLGARNEQFF
TGTGCCAGCAGCCAATCGGTATTGGGAGCGAGGAATGAGCAGTTCTTC
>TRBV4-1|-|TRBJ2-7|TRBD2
CASSQEGGNEQYF
TGCGCCAGCAGCCAAGAGGGGGGGAACGAGCAGTACTTC
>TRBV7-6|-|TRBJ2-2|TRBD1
CASSSNRGPGELFF
TGTGCCAGCAGCTCAAACAGGGGTCCCGGGGAGCTGTTTTTT
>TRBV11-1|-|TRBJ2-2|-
CASSLPRNRDANTGELFF
TGTGCCAGCAGCTTACCCCGAAACAGGGACGCGAACACCGGGGAGCTGTTTTTT
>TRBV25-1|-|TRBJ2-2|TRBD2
CASSKTSGSETGELFF
TGTGCCAGCAGTAAAACTAGCGGGAGCGAAACCGGGGAGCTGTTTTTT
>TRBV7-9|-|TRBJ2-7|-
CASSLIIQGDEQYF
TGTGCCAGCAGCTTAATCATTCAGGGTGACGAGCAGTACTTC
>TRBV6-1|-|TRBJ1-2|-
CASSVRNYGYTF
TGTGCCAGCAGTGTTAGAAACTATGGCTACACCTTC
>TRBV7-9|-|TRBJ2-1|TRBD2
CASSFTTSGENNEQFF
TGTGCCAGCAGCTTCACGACTAGCGGAGAAAACAATGAGCAGTTCTTC
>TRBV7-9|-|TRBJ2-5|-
CSSSPTRETQYF
TGTTCCAGCAGCCCCACTCGGGAGACCCAGTACTTC
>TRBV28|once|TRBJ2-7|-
CASSLLWGAEQYF
TGTGCCAGCAGTTTATTATGGGGCGCCGAGCAGTACTTC
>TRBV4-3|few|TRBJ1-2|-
CASSQEIDTGYTF
TGCGCCAGCAGCCAAGAAATAGATACTGGCTACACCTTC
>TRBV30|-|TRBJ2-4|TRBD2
CAWSRFGLAGVGPMTKNIQYF
TGTGCCTGGAGCCGATTCGGACTAGCGGGAGTGGGGCCTATGACCAAAAACATTCAGTACTTC
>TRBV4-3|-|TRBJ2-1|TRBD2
CASSQDTSGSYNEQFF
TGCGCCAGCAGCCAAGATACTAGCGGGAGTTACAATGAGCAGTTCTTC
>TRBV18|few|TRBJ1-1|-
CASSPLTGEAFF
TGTGCCAGCTCACCCCTGACAGGTGAAGCTTTCTTT
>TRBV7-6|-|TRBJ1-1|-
CASSLRAQNTEAFF
TGTGCCAGCAGCCTGAGGGCCCAGAACACTGAAGCTTTCTTT
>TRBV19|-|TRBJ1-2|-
CASSPPIRGYGYTF
TGTGCCAGTAGTCCTCCCATTCGGGGCTATGGCTACACCTTC
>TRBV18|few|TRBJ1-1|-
CASSPTENTEAFF
TGTGCCAGCTCACCGACAGAGAACACTGAAGCTTTCTTT
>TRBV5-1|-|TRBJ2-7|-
CASKGQGNSYEQYF
TGCGCCAGCAAAGGGCAGGGGAACTCCTACGAGCAGTACTTC
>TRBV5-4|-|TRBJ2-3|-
CASSLGVANTDTQYF
TGTGCCAGCAGCTTGGGAGTAGCGAACACAGATACGCAGTATTTT
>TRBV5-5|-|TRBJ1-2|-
CASSWQGDYGYTF
TGTGCCAGCAGCTGGCAGGGCGACTATGGCTACACCTTC
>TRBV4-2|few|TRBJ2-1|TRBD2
CASSPSRGRASDEQFF
TGTGCCAGCAGCCCATCCCGCGGGAGGGCCTCCGATGAGCAGTTCTTC
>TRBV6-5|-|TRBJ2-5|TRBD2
CASSWGGVGETQYF
TGTGCCAGCAGTTGGGGAGGGGTGGGGGAGACCCAGTACTTC
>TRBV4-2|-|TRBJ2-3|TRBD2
CASSQGGAGGPTDTQYF
TGTGCCAGCAGCCAAGGCGGTGCGGGAGGTCCCACAGATACGCAGTATTTT
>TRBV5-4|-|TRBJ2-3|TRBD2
CASSSTSGTDTQYF
TGTGCCAGCAGCTCGACTAGCGGCACAGATACGCAGTATTTT
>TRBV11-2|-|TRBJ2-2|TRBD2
CASSPSGSLTGELFF
TGTGCCAGCAGCCCTAGCGGGAGTCTCACCGGGGAGCTGTTTTTT